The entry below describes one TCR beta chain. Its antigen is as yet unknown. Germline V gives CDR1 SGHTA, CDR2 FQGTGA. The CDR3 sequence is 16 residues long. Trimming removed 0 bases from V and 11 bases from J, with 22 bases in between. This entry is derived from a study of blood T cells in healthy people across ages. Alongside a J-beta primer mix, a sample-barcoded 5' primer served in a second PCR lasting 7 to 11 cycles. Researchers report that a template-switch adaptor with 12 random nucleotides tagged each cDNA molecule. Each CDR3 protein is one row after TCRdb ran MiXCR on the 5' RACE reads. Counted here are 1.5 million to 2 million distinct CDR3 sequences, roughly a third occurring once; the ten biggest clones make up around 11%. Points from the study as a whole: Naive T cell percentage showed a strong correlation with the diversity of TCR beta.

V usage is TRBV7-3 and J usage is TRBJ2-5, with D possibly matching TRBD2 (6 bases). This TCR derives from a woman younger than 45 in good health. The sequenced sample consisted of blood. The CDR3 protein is CASSLTMLGLANEQYF. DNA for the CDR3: TGTGCCAGCAGCTTAACGATGTTGGGGCTAGCGAATGAGCAGTACTTC.